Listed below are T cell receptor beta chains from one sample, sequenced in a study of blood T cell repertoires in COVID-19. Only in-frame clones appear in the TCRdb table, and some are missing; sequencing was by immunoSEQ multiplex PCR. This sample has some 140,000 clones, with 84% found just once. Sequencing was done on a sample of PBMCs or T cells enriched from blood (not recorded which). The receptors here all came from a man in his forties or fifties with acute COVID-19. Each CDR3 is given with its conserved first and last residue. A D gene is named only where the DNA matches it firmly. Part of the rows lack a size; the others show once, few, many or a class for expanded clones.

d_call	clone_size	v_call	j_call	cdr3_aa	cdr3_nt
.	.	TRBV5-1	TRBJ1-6	CASSLDRADNSPLHF	TGCGCCAGCAGCTTGGACAGGGCCGATAATTCACCCCTCCACTTT
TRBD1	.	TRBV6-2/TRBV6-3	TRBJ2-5	CASSSQGVKETQYF	TGTGCCAGCAGTTCACAGGGGGTGAAGGAGACCCAGTACTTC
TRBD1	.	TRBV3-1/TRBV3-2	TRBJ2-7	CASSQLLLGTGRGIEQYF	TGTGCCAGCAGCCAACTCCTCCTGGGGACAGGGAGAGGCATCGAGCAGTACTTC
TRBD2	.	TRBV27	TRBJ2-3	CASSSLAGVPLDTQYF	TGTGCCAGCAGTTCCCTGGCGGGGGTTCCCTTAGATACGCAGTATTTT
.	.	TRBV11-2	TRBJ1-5	CASSLSGDQPQHF	TGTGCCAGCAGCTTATCAGGTGATCAGCCCCAGCATTTT
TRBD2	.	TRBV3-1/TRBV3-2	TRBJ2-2	CASSQDSSSGGALNTGELFF	TGTGCCAGCAGCCAAGATTCGTCTAGCGGGGGGGCCCTGAACACCGGGGAGCTGTTTTTT
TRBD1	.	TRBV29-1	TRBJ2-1	CSVRTGHNEQFF	TGCAGCGTCAGGACAGGGCACAATGAGCAGTTCTTC
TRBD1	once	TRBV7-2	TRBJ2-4	CASSATLQGLAKNIQYF	TGTGCCAGCAGCGCTACATTACAGGGGCTAGCCAAAAACATTCAGTACTTC
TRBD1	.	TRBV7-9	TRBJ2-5	CASSPRTGGETQYF	TGTGCCAGCAGCCCAAGGACAGGGGGGGAGACCCAGTACTTC
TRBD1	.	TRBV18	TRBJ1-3	CASSPVGTEVGESGNTIYF	TGTGCCAGCTCACCGGTAGGGACAGAAGTTGGCGAGTCTGGAAACACCATATATTTT
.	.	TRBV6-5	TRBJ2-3	CASKRAGETDTQYF	TGTGCCAGCAAAAGGGCCGGGGAAACAGATACGCAGTATTTT
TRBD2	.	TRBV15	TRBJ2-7	CATSRDGTSDSYEQYF	TGTGCCACCAGCAGAGATGGGACTAGCGATTCCTACGAGCAGTACTTC
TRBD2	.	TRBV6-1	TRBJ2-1	CASSETSGSANYNEQFF	TGTGCCAGCAGTGAGACTAGCGGGAGCGCAAACTACAATGAGCAGTTCTTC
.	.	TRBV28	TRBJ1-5	CASSLGGAGQPQHF	TGTGCCAGCAGTTTAGGGGGGGCCGGTCAGCCCCAGCATTTT
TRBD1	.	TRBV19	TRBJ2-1	CASSLRDRGSEFF	TGTGCCAGTAGTCTCCGGGACAGGGGTTCGGAGTTCTTC
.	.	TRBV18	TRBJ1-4	CASSRRQDDEKLFF	TGTGCCAGCTCACGACGACAGGACGATGAAAAACTGTTTTTT
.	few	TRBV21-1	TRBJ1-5	CASSIQGFQRNQPQHF	TGTGCCAGCAGTATACAGGGTTTTCAGCGGAATCAGCCCCAGCATTTT
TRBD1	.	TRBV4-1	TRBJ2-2	CASSQAMPGQGIGGELFF	TGCGCCAGCAGCCAAGCGATGCCGGGACAGGGGATCGGCGGGGAGCTGTTTTTT
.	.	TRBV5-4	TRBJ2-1	CASSGNGGDSYNEQFF	TGTGCCAGCAGCGGCAACGGGGGAGACTCCTACAATGAGCAGTTCTTC
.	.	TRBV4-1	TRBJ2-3	CASSRGGTDTQYF	TGCGCCAGCAGCCGGGGGGGCACAGATACGCAGTATTTT
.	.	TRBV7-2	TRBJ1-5	CASSLGGGRSNQPQHF	TGTGCCAGCAGCTTGGGGGGTGGACGGAGCAATCAGCCCCAGCATTTT
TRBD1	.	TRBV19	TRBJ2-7	CASSIIPGQGVHEQYF	TGTGCCAGTAGTATAATACCGGGACAGGGGGTCCACGAGCAGTACTTC
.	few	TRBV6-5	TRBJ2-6	CASSYSQGMANVLTF	TGTGCCAGCAGTTACTCCCAGGGGATGGCCAACGTCCTGACTTTC
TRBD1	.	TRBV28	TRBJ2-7	CASSWGQLGYEQYF	TGTGCCAGCAGTTGGGGACAGTTGGGTTACGAGCAGTACTTC
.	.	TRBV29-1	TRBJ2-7	CSVVPAGSTYEQYF	TGCAGCGTTGTACCGGCAGGGTCGACCTACGAGCAGTACTTC
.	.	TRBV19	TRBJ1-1	CASSSRTRLREDTEAFF	TGTGCCAGTAGTTCCCGGACACGATTAAGGGAGGACACTGAAGCTTTCTTT
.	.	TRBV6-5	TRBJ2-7	CASTREVPPYEQYF	TGTGCCAGCACTCGGGAAGTCCCCCCCTACGAGCAGTACTTC
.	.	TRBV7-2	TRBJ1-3	CASSPLTVPGNTIYF	TGTGCCAGCAGCCCTCTAACGGTCCCTGGAAACACCATATATTTT
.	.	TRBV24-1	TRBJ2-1	CATSDNTGGQLQSVDEQFF	TGTGCCACCAGTGACAATACCGGGGGACAGCTCCAAAGTGTCGATGAGCAGTTCTTC
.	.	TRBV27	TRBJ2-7	CASSLRQAYEQYF	TGTGCCAGCAGTTTACGACAGGCCTACGAGCAGTACTTC
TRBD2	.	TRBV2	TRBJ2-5	CASSLAGGETQYF	TGTGCCAGCAGTCTAGCGGGAGGAGAGACCCAGTACTTC
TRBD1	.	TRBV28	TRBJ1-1	CASSRPGTGAVGTEAFF	TGTGCCAGCAGCAGACCCGGGACAGGGGCAGTAGGCACTGAAGCTTTCTTT
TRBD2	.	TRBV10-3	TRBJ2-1	CAIRTSGPGDEQFF	TGTGCCATCCGGACTAGCGGCCCGGGGGATGAGCAGTTCTTC
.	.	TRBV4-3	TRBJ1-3	CASSHQDNAGNTIYF	TGCGCCAGCAGCCACCAGGACAACGCTGGAAACACCATATATTTT
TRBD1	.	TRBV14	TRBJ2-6	CASSQGFWTGGDGANVLTF	TGTGCCAGCAGCCAAGGGTTCTGGACAGGGGGCGATGGGGCCAACGTCCTGACTTTC
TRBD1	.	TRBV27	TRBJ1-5	CASSLGPGTENQPQHF	TGTGCCAGCAGTTTGGGGCCCGGGACAGAGAATCAGCCCCAGCATTTT
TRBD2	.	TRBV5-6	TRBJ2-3	CASSPTGTSINTQYF	TGTGCCAGCAGCCCCACCGGGACTAGTATAAATACGCAGTATTTT
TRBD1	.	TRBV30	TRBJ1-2	CAWSETGIGYGYTF	TGTGCCTGGAGTGAGACAGGGATCGGATATGGCTACACCTTC
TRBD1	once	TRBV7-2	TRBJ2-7	CASSFGTVSYEQYF	TGTGCCAGCAGCTTCGGGACAGTTTCCTACGAGCAGTACTTC
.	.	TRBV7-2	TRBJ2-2	CASSLAGGARTGELFF	TGTGCCAGCAGCTTAGCAGGGGGGGCCCGAACCGGGGAGCTGTTTTTT
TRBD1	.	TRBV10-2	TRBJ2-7	CASRQGAYEQYF	TGCGCCAGCAGGCAGGGGGCATACGAGCAGTACTTC
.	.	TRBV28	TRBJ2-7	CASSPNTYEQYF	TGTGCCAGCAGCCCGAACACCTACGAGCAGTACTTC
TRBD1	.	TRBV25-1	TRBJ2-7	CASRMTGGEQYF	TGTGCCAGCAGAATGACAGGGGGGGAGCAGTACTTC
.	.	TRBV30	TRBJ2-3	CAAPLGGSTDTQYF	TGTGCCGCGCCCCTAGGGGGAAGCACAGATACGCAGTATTTT
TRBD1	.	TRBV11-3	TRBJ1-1	CASSETGGGNTEAFF	TGTGCCAGCAGCGAGACAGGGGGGGGGAACACTGAAGCTTTCTTT
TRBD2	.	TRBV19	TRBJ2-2	CASSIELAGNTGELFF	TGTGCCAGTAGTATAGAATTAGCGGGTAACACCGGGGAGCTGTTTTTT
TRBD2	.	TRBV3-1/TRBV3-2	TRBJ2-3	CASSQAGRGGLSTDTQYF	TGTGCCAGCAGCCAAGCTGGGCGGGGGGGACTGAGCACAGATACGCAGTATTTT
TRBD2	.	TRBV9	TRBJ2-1	CASRANLAGEGNEQFF	TGTGCCAGCAGAGCTAACCTAGCGGGAGAGGGCAATGAGCAGTTCTTC
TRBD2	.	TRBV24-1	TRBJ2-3	CATSGAQREVNTQYF	TGTGCCACCAGTGGGGCCCAGCGGGAGGTAAATACGCAGTATTTT
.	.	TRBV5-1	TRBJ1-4	CASSPGGGDNEKLFF	TGCGCCAGCAGCCCGGGCGGGGGCGATAATGAAAAACTGTTTTTT
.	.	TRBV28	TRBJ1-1	CASSNFVLRTEAFF	TGTGCCAGCAGTAATTTTGTCCTGCGCACTGAAGCTTTCTTT